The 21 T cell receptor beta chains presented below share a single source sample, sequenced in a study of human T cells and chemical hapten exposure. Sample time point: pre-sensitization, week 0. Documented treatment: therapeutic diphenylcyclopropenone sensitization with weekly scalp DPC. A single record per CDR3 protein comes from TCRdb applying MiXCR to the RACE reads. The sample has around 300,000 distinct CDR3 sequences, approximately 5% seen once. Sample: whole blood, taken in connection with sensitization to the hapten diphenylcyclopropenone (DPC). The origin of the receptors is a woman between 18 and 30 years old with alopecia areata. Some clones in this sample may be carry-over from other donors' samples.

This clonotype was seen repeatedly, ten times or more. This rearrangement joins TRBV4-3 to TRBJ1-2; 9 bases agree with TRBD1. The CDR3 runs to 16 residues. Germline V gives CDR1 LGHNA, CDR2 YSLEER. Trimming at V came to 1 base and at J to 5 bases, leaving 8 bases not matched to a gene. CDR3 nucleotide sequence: TGCGCCAGCAGCCAAGGCCCGCGGACAGGGGAATATGGCTACACCTTC. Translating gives CASSQGPRTGEYGYTF.

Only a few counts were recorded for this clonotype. The CDR3 sequence: CASSLGGQNQPQHF. For the CDR3, the DNA is TGTGCCAGCAGCTTAGGGGGGCAGAATCAGCCCCAGCATTTT. The chain has TRBV5-4 and TRBJ1-5; a weak D match, TRBD1 (6 bases). V was cut by 2 bases and J by 4 bases, with 10 bases left in between. The length of the CDR3 is 14 residues. Looked up from germline, CDR1 is SGHNT and CDR2 is YYREEE (reference sequence).

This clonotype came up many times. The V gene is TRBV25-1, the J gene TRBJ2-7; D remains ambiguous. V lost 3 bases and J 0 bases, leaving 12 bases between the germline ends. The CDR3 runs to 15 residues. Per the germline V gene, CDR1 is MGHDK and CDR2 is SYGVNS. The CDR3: CASSDPSWSSYEQYF. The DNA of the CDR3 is TGTGCCAGCAGTGATCCCTCTTGGAGCTCCTACGAGCAGTACTTC.

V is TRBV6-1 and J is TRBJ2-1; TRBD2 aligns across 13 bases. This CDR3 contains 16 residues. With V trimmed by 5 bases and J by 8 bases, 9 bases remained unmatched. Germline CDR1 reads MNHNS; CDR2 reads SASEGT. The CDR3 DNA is TGTGCCAGCAGTCTCACACTAGCGGGGGGGAGCGATGAGCAGTTCTTC. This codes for CASSLTLAGGSDEQFF.

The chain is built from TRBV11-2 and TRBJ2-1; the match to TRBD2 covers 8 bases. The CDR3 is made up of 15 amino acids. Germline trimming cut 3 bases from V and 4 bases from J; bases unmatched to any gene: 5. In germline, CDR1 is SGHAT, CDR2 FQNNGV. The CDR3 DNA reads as TGTGCCAGCAGCTTCGGAACTAGCGGATACAATGAGCAGTTCTTC. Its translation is CASSFGTSGYNEQFF.

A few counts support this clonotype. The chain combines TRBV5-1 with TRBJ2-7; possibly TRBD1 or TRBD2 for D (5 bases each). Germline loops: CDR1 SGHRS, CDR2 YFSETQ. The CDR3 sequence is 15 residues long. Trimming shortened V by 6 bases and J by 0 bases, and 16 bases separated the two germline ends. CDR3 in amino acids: CASTNVGVTSYEQYF. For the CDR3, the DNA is TGCGCCAGCACCAACGTGGGGGTCACCTCCTACGAGCAGTACTTC.

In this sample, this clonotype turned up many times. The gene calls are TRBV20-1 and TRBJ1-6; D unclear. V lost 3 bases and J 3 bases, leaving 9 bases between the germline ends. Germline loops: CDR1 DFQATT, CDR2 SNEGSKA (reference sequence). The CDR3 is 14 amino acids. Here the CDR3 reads CSAREEGYNSPLHF. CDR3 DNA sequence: TGCAGTGCTAGGGAGGAGGGCTATAATTCACCCCTCCACTTT.

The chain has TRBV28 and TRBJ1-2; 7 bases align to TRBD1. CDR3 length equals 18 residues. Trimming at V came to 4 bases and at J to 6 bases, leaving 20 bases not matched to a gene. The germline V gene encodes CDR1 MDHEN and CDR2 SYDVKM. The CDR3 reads CASSSTLPFAGGSHGYTF. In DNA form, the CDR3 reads TGTGCCAGCAGTTCCACCCTTCCATTCGCAGGGGGATCTCATGGCTACACCTTC.

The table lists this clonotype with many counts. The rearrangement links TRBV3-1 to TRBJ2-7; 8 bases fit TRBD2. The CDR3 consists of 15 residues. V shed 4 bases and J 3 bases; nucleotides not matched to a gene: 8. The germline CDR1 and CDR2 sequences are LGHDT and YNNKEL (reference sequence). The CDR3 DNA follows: TGTGCCAGCAGCCCCGGCGGGGGGCACTTCTACGAGCAGTACTTC. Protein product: CASSPGGGHFYEQYF.

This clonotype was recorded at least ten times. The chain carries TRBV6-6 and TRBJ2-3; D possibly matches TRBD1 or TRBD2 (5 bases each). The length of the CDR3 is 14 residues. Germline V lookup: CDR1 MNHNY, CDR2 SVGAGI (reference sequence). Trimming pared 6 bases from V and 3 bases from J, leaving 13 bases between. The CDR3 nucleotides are TGTGCCAGCAGGACGGGGCTTAGAACAGATACGCAGTATTTT. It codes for CASRTGLRTDTQYF.

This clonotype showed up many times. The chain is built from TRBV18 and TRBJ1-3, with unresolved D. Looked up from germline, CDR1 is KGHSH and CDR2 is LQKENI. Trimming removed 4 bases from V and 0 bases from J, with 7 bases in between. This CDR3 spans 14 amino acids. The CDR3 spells CASSRTVSGNTIYF. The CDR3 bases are TGTGCCAGCTCACGGACCGTCTCTGGAAACACCATATATTTT. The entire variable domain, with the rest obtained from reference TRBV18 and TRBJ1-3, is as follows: NAGVMQNPRHLVRRRGQEARLRCSPMKGHSHVYWYRQLPEEGLKFMVYLQKENIIDESGMPKERFSAEFPKEGPSILRIQQVVRGDSAAYFCASSRTVSGNTIYFGEGSWLTVV.

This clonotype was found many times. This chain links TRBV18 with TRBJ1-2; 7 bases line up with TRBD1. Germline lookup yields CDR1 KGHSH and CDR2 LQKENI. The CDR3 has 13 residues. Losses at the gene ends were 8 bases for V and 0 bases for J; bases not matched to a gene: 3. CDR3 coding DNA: TGTGCCAGCCGGGACAGACCTAACTATGGCTACACCTTC. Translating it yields CASRDRPNYGYTF.

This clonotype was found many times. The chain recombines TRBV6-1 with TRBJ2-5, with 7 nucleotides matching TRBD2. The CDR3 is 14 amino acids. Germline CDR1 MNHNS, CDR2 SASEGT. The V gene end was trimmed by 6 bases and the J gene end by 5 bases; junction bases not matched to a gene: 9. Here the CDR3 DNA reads TGTGCCAGCAGAGGACGAACTAGCGTGGAGACCCAGTACTTC. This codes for CASRGRTSVETQYF.

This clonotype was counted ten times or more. CDR3 residues: CASSLETLPLYEQFF. CDR3 coding DNA: TGTGCCAGCAGCTTGGAGACTCTGCCTCTCTATGAGCAGTTCTTC. V and J are TRBV5-5 and TRBJ2-1; no clear D. This CDR3 contains 15 residues. V gave up 0 bases and J gave up 8 bases, with 15 bases separating them. Germline CDR1 is SGHKS and CDR2 is YYEKEE (reference sequence).

This CDR3 reads CSAKQGNTIYF. The CDR3 DNA reads TGCAGTGCTAAACAGGGAAACACCATATATTTT. The chain is built from TRBV20-1 and TRBJ1-3; no clear D gene. The CDR3 runs 11 residues. Germline V gene sequence: CDR1 DFQATT, CDR2 SNEGSKA (reference sequence). Trimming cost V 4 bases and J 4 bases, with 5 bases left between them.

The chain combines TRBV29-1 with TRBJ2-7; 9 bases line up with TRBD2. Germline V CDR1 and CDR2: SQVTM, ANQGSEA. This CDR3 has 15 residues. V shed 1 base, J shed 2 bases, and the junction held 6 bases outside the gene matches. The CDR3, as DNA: TGCAGCGTTGAAGTCGGCCGCGGGGGGGCCTACGAGCAGTACTTC. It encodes CSVEVGRGGAYEQYF.

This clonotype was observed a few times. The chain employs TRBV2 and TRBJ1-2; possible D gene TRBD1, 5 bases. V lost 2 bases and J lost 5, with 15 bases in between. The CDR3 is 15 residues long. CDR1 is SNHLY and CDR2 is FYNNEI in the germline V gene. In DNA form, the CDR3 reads TGTGCCAGCAGTGAATTGTCGTCAGGGCCGTATGGCTACACCTTC. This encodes CASSELSSGPYGYTF.

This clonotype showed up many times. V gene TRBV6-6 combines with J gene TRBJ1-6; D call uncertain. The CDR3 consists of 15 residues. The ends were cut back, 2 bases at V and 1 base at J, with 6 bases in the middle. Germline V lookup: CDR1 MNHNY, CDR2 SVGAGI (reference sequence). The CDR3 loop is CASSYRGSYNSPLHF. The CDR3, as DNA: TGTGCCAGCAGTTACCGTGGATCCTATAATTCACCCCTCCACTTT.

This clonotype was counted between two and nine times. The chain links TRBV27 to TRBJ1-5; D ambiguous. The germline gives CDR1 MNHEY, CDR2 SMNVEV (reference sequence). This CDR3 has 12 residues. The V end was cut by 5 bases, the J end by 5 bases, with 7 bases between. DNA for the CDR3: TGTGCCAGCAGTACGGAGGATCAGCCCCAGCATTTT. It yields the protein CASSTEDQPQHF.

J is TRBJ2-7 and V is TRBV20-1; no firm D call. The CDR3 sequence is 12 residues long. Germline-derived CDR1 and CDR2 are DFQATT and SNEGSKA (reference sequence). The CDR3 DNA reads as TGCAGGCTTCGGAACGGAAATTACGAGCAGTACTTC. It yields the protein CRLRNGNYEQYF.

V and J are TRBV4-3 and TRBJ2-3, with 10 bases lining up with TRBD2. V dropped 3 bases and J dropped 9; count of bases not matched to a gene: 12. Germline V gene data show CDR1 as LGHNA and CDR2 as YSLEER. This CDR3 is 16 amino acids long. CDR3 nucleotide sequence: TGCGCCAGCAGCCATCTTCAGCGGGGGGGCTCTGGGACGCAGTATTTT. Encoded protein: CASSHLQRGGSGTQYF.